The 5 T cell receptor beta chains below all came from one sample that was sequenced in a study of cytomegalovirus exposure and HLA in healthy donors. PCR involved 60 Vbeta and 13 Jbeta primers. The table came from immunoSEQ multiplex PCR; TCRdb's copy has only in-frame clones and leaves some out. The sample has about 140,000 clones, roughly 80% seen once. Sequenced input: PBMCs. These receptors came from a female donor in good health and CMV-seronegative.

The rearrangement joins TRBV5-1 to TRBJ2-5, with D possibly matching TRBD1 (5 bases). Deletions cut 7 bases from V and 1 base from J, with 17 bases between. This CDR3 contains 15 residues. Germline V CDR1 and CDR2: SGHRS, YFSETQ. This chain's CDR3 is CASGHLKGAQETQYF. CDR3 DNA sequence: TGCGCCAGCGGACATCTCAAGGGTGCCCAAGAGACCCAGTACTTC.

V gene TRBV19 combines with J gene TRBJ2-7; the match to TRBD2 covers 8 bases. The CDR3 extends over 14 amino acids. The V and J ends lost 7 bases and 3 bases, in that order; junction bases with no gene match: 8. The germline gives CDR1 LNHDA, CDR2 SQIVND (reference sequence). CDR3 DNA: TGTGCCAGTACCCCAGGAACTAGCGGCTACGAGCAGTACTTC. Its translation: CASTPGTSGYEQYF.

This chain joins TRBV27 and TRBJ1-2; D perhaps matches TRBD1 (6 bases). The CDR3 has 14 residues. Between the trimmed V and J ends, which lost 3 bases and 4 bases, there was a span of 12 bases. CDR1 MNHEY and CDR2 SMNVEV come from the germline V gene (reference sequence). The CDR3 loop is CASSFNRAAYGYTF. CDR3 sequence (DNA): TGTGCCAGCAGTTTCAACAGGGCCGCCTATGGCTACACCTTC.

This chain uses TRBV2 with TRBJ2-1; D is uncertain. The germline V and J ends were trimmed by 4 bases and 4 bases, with 11 bases remaining between them. Germline-derived CDR1 and CDR2 are SNHLY and FYNNEI. The CDR3 is 14 amino acids. The CDR3 spells CASSVSGYYNEQFF. The CDR3 nucleotides read TGTGCCAGCAGTGTATCCGGGTATTACAATGAGCAGTTCTTC.

About this clone: In the same sample, other DNA sequences code for this CDR3. The chain is built from TRBV6-5 and TRBJ1-5; 10 bases agree with TRBD1. V lost 0 bases to trimming and J lost 4 bases; unmatched junction nucleotides: 0. CDR1 and CDR2 from the germline V gene are MNHEY and SVGAGI. This CDR3 is built from 15 residues. CDR3 DNA sequence: TGTGCCAGCAGTTACTCGGGACAGGGGAATCAGCCCCAGCATTTT. This encodes CASSYSGQGNQPQHF.